This T cell receptor (beta chain) was identified during a study of blood T cell repertoires in COVID-19. On the study more broadly: Some COVID-19 samples were acute and others convalescent; all came from the United States, Italy and Spain. T cells, B-cell-depleted T cells, or PBMCs provided the cDNA or gDNA that served as material.

Original processing notes: How many nucleated cells were present was estimated from reference gene primer amplification. Sequencing used immunoSEQ multiplex PCR; TCRdb keeps in-frame clones, though not all of them. D and trimming were read from the DNA, whereas the V and J calls and clone size are those reported in that table. The sample contains around 250,000 clones, around 83% of which appear only once. This clone occurred once. The receptor's source is a man aged 35-49 years with active or convalescent COVID-19. Sequencing was performed on peripheral blood.

The CDR3 sequence: CASSLSGGVDQPQHF. DNA of the CDR3: TGTGCCAGCAGCTTGTCAGGGGGCGTCGATCAGCCCCAGCATTTT. This sequence joins TRBV7-9 and TRBJ1-5, with 8 nucleotides matching TRBD1. Looked up from germline, CDR1 is SEHNR and CDR2 is FQNEAQ (reference sequence). CDR3 length: 15 residues. V shed 3 bases and J 5 bases; nucleotides not matched to a gene: 6.